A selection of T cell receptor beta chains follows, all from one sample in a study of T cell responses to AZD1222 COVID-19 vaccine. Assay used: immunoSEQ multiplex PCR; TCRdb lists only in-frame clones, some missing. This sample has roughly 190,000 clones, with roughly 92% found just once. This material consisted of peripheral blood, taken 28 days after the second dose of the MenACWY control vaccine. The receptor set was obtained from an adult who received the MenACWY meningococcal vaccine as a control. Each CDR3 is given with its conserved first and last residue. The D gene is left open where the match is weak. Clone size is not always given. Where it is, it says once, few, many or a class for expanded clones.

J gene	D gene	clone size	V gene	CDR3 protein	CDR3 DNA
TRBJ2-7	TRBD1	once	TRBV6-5	CASSSGTGIGEQYF	TGTGCCAGCAGTTCCGGGACAGGGATCGGCGAGCAGTACTTC
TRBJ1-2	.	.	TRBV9	CASSGVYGYTF	TGTGCCAGCAGCGGCGTCTATGGCTACACCTTC
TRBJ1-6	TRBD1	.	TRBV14	CASSRIKRTGLSSYNSPLHF	TGTGCCAGCAGCCGAATCAAGAGGACAGGGCTAAGCTCCTATAATTCACCCCTCCACTTT
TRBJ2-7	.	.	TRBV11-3	CASSLDYEQYF	TGTGCCAGCAGCTTAGATTACGAGCAGTACTTC
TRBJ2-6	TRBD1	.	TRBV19	CASSITGTGVITGANVLTF	TGTGCCAGTAGTATCACTGGGACAGGGGTTATTACTGGGGCCAACGTCCTGACTTTC
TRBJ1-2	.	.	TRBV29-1	CSVADSRTETNYGYTF	TGCAGCGTTGCCGATTCGCGGACAGAAACTAACTATGGCTACACCTTC
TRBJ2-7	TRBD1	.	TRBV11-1	CASSETGGWSEQYF	TGTGCCAGCAGCGAAACAGGGGGCTGGTCCGAGCAGTACTTC
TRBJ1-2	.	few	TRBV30	CAWIPSPGGIGIGYTF	TGTGCCTGGATCCCTTCCCCAGGAGGAATCGGCATAGGCTACACCTTC
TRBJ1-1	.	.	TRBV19	CASSMESHFTEAFF	TGTGCCAGTAGTATGGAAAGTCACTTCACTGAAGCTTTCTTT
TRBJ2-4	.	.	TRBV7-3	CASSLKVDLGKNIQYF	TGTGCCAGCAGCTTAAAGGTGGACTTGGGCAAAAACATTCAGTACTTC
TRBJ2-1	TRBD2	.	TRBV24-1	CATSGGVASGISYNEQFF	TGTGCCACCAGTGGGGGGGTGGCTAGCGGGATCTCCTACAATGAGCAGTTCTTC
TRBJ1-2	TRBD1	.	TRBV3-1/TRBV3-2	CASSFGQGDYGYTF	TGTGCCAGCAGCTTCGGACAGGGGGACTATGGCTACACCTTC
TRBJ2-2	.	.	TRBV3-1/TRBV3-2	CASSQPGPSTGELFF	TGTGCCAGCAGCCAACCCGGGCCCTCCACCGGGGAGCTGTTTTTT
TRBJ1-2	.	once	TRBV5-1	CASSPTLEANYGYTF	TGCGCCAGCAGCCCGACCCTGGAAGCTAACTATGGCTACACCTTC
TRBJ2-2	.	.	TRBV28	CASSFQGPNTGELFF	TGTGCCAGCAGTTTCCAGGGTCCTAACACCGGGGAGCTGTTTTTT
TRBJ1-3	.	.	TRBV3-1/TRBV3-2	CASSQDQLGEIYF	TGTGCCAGCAGCCAAGATCAGTTGGGGGAGATATATTTT
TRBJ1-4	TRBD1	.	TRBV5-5	CASRQGARDEKLFF	TGTGCCAGCAGACAGGGGGCGCGAGATGAAAAACTGTTTTTT
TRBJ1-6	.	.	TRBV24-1	CATSVRVRLYNSPLHF	TGTGCCACCAGTGTTAGGGTCAGACTATATAATTCACCCCTCCACTTT
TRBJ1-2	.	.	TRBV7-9	CASSLDQGPYGYTF	TGTGCCAGCAGCTTAGACCAGGGCCCTTATGGCTACACCTTC
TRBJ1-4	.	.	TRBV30	CAWNQARGKLFF	TGTGCCTGGAATCAGGCCCGCGGAAAACTGTTTTTT
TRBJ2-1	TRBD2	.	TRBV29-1	CSVEVLSGGVYNEQFF	TGCAGCGTTGAAGTCTTAAGCGGGGGAGTCTACAATGAGCAGTTCTTC
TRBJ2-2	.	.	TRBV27	CASRLGANTGELFF	TGTGCCAGCAGACTGGGGGCGAACACCGGGGAGCTGTTTTTT
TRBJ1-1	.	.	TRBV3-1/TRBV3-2	CASSQDSKTLAFF	TGTGCCAGCAGCCAAGATTCAAAGACTCTAGCTTTCTTT
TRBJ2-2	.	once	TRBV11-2	CASSPHGELFF	TGTGCCAGCAGCCCCCACGGGGAGCTGTTTTTT
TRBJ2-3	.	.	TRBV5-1	CASSLDGGSTDTQYF	TGCGCCAGCAGCTTGGACGGGGGCAGCACAGATACGCAGTATTTT
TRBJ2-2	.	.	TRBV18	CASSIKTGSNTGELFF	TGTGCCAGCTCAATAAAGACAGGTTCGAACACCGGGGAGCTGTTTTTT
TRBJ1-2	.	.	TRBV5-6	CASSYGDGYTF	TGTGCCAGCTCATATGGAGATGGCTACACCTTC
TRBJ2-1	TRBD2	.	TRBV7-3	CASSLTGTSGHNEQFF	TGTGCCAGCAGCTTGACCGGGACTAGCGGCCACAATGAGCAGTTCTTC
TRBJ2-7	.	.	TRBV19	CASSPTGGPSYEQYF	TGTGCCAGTAGTCCGACGGGGGGCCCCTCCTACGAGCAGTACTTC
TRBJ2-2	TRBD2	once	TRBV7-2	CASSLGVAGVNGELFF	TGTGCCAGCAGCTTAGGAGTAGCGGGAGTTAATGGGGAGCTGTTTTTT
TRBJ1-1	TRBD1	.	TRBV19	CASSIDGTAMNTEAFF	TGTGCCAGTAGTATAGATGGGACAGCCATGAACACTGAAGCTTTCTTT
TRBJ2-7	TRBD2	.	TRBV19	CASRGSGTLYEQYF	TGTGCCAGTAGAGGTAGCGGGACCCTCTACGAGCAGTACTTC
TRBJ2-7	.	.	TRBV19	CASSYGRASYEQYF	TGTGCCAGTAGTTACGGGAGAGCCTCCTACGAGCAGTACTTC
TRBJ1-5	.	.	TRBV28	CASSFGRSNQPQHF	TGTGCCAGCAGTTTCGGACGGAGCAATCAGCCCCAGCATTTT
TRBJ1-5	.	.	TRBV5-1	CASREGTIDSPQHF	TGCGCCAGCAGGGAGGGGACTATAGATTCGCCCCAGCATTTT
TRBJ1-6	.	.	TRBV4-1	CASSQGVASSYNSPLHF	TGCGCCAGCAGCCAAGGTGTAGCGAGCTCCTATAATTCACCCCTCCACTTT
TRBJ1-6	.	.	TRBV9	CARRGALHF	TGTGCCCGCCGGGGGGCCCTCCACTTT
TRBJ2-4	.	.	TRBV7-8	CASGWVAKNIQYF	TGTGCCAGCGGGTGGGTAGCCAAAAACATTCAGTACTTC
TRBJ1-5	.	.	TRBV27	CASRPRGGGSNQPQHF	TGTGCCAGCAGGCCCCGAGGTGGGGGAAGCAATCAGCCCCAGCATTTT
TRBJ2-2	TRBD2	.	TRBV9	CASSIIAGEMGGELFF	TGTGCCAGCAGCATCATAGCGGGAGAGATGGGCGGGGAGCTGTTTTTT
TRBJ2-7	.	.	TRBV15	CATSRDIAAYEQYF	TGTGCCACCAGCAGAGATATCGCCGCCTACGAGCAGTACTTC
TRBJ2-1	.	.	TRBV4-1	CASSQDAGGPPYNEQFF	TGCGCCAGCAGCCAAGACGCAGGAGGCCCCCCCTACAATGAGCAGTTCTTC
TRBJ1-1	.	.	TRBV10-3	CAITGTPNTEAFF	TGTGCCATCACCGGGACACCGAACACTGAAGCTTTCTTT
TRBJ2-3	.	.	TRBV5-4	CASSLAGGDTQYF	TGTGCCAGCAGCTTGGCTGGGGGGGATACGCAGTATTTT
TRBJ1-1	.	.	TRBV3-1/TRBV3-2	CASSQEGGTTEAFF	TGTGCCAGCAGCCAAGAGGGGGGTACCACTGAAGCTTTCTTT
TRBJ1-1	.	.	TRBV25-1	CASTYINEAFF	TGTGCCAGCACCTACATAAACGAAGCTTTCTTT
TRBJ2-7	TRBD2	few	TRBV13	CASSLVSGLVASYEQYF	TGTGCCAGCAGCTTAGTATCGGGACTAGTCGCTTCCTACGAGCAGTACTTC
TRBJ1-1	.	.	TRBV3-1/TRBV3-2	CASSHQTGYAAFF	TGTGCCAGCAGCCATCAAACAGGGTATGCAGCTTTCTTT
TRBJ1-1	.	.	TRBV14	CASSQGQGGIAFF	TGTGCCAGCAGCCAAGGGCAGGGCGGGATAGCTTTCTTT